This TCR beta chain was captured by sequencing in a study of blood T cell repertoires in COVID-19. The CDR3 has 14 residues. Trimming stripped 4 bases from V and 7 bases from J, with 15 bases between. The germline CDR1 and CDR2 sequences are SGHTS and YDEGEE. The authors' processing: Amplification with reference gene primers provided the estimates of nucleated cell counts. This table comes from immunoSEQ multiplex PCR, and its TCRdb copy is limited to in-frame clones, with some not included. That table supplies the V and J calls and clone size; D and trimming were determined from the DNA. Seen here are about 200,000 clones, about 80% observed once, and the top ten hold 6.9%.

Material: peripheral blood. This TCR was sampled from a human donor with acute or convalescent COVID-19. The donor label of this sample is uncertain. V gene TRBV5-8 combines with J gene TRBJ2-1; TRBD1 is a possible D gene (6 bases). CDR3 DNA: TGTGCCAGCAGCATAATGGACAGAGGAAATGAGCAGTTCTTC. Protein: CASSIMDRGNEQFF.